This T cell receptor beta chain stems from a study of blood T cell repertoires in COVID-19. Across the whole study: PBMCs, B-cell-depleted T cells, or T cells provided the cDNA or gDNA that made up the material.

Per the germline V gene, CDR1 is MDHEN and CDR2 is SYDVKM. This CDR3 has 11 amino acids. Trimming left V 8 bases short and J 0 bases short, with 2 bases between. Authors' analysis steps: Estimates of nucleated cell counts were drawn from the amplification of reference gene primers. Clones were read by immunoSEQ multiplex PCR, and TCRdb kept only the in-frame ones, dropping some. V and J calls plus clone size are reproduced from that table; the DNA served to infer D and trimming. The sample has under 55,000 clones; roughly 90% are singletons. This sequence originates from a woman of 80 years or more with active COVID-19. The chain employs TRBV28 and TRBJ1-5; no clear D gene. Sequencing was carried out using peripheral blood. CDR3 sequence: CASYSNQPQHF. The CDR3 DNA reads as TGTGCCAGCTATAGCAATCAGCCCCAGCATTTT.